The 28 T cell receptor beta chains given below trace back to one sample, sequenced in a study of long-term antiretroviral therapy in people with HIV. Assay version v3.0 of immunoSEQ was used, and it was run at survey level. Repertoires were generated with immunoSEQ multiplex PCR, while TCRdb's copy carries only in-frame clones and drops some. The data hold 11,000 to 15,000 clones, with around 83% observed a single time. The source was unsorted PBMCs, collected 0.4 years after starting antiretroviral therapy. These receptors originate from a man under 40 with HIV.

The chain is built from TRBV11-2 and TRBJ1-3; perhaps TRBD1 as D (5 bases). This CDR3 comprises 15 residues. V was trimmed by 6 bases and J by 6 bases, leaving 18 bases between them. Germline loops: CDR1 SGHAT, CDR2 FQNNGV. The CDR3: CASSPPGTIENTIYF. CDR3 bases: TGTGCCAGCAGTCCCCCCGGGACGATAGAAAACACCATATATTTT.

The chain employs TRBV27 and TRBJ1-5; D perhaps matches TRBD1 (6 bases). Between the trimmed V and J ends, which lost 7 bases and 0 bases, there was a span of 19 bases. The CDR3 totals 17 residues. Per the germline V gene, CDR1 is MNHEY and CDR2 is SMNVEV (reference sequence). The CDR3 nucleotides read TGTGCCAGCACCCTGGGACAACGGCAAAATAGCAATCAGCCCCAGCATTTT. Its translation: CASTLGQRQNSNQPQHF.

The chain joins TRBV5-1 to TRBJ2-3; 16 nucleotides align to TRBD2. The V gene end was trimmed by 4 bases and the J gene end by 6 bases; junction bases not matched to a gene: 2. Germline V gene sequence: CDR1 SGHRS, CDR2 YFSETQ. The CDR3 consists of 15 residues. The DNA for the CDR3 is TGCGCCAGCAGCCCGGGACTAGCGGGAGGGGATACGCAGTATTTT. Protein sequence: CASSPGLAGGDTQYF.

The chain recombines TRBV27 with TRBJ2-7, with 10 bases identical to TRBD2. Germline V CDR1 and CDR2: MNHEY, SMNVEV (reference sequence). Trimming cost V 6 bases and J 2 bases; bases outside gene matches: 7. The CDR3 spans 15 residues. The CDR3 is CASRLAGGPPYEQYF. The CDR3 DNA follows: TGTGCCAGCAGATTAGCGGGAGGACCTCCCTACGAGCAGTACTTC.

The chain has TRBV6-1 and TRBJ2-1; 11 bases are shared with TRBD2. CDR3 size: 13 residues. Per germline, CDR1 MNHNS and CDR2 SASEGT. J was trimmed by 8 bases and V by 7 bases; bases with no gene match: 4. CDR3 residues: CASKISGRDEQFF. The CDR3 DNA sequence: TGTGCCAGCAAGATTAGCGGGAGGGATGAGCAGTTCTTC.

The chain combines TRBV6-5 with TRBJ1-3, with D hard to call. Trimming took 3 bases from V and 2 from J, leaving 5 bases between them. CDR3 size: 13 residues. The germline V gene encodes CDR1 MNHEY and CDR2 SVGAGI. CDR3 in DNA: TGTGCCAGCAGTTATGGGGCTGGAAACACCATATATTTT. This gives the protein CASSYGAGNTIYF.

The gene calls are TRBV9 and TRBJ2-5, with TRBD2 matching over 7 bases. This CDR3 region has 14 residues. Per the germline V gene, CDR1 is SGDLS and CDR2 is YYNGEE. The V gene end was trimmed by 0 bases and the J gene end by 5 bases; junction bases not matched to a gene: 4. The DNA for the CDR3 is TGTGCCAGCAGCGTAGGCGGGAGCTTGGAGACCCAGTACTTC. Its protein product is CASSVGGSLETQYF.

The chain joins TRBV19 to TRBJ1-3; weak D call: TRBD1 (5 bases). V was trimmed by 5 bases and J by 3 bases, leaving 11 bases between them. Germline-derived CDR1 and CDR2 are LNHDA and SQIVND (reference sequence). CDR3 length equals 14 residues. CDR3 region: CASSLPGFGNTIYF. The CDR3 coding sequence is TGTGCCAGTAGTCTCCCAGGGTTTGGAAACACCATATATTTT.

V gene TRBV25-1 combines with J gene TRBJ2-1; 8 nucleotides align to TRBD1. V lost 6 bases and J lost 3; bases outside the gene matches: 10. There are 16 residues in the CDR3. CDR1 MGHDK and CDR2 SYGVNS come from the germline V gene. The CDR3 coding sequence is TGTGCCAGCAGCGGGTACCTGGACAGGGACTACAATGAGCAGTTCTTC. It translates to CASSGYLDRDYNEQFF.

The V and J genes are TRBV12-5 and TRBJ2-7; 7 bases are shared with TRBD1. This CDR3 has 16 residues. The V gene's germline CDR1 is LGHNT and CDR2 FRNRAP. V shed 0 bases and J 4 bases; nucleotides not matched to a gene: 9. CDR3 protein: CASGLVLGQAPYEQYF. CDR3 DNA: TGTGCTAGTGGTTTGGTATTAGGACAGGCACCTTACGAGCAGTACTTC.

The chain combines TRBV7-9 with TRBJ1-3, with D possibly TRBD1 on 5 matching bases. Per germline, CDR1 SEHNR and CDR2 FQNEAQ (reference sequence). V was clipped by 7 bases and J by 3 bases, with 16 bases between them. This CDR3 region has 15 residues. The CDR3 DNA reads TGTGCCAGCATCGAAGCCAGGGTCTATGGAAACACCATATATTTT. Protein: CASIEARVYGNTIYF. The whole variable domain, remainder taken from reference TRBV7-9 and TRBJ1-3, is DTGVSQNPRHKITKRGQNVTFRCDPISEHNRLYWYRQTLGQGPEFLTYFQNEAQLEKSRLLSDRFSAERPKGSFSTLEIQRTEQGDSAMYLCASIEARVYGNTIYFGEGSWLTVV.

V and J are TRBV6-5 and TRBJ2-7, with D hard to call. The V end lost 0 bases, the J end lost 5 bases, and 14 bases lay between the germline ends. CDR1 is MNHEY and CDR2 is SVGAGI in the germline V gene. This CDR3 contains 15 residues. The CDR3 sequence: CASSYSGGYGDEQYF. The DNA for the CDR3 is TGTGCCAGCAGTTACTCGGGTGGCTATGGTGACGAGCAGTACTTC.

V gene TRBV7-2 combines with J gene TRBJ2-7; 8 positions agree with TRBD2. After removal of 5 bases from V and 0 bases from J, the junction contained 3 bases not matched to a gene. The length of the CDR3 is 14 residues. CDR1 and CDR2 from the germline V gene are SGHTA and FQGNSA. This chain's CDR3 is CASSPTSGSYEQYF. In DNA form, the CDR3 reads TGTGCCAGCAGCCCAACTAGCGGCTCCTACGAGCAGTACTTC.

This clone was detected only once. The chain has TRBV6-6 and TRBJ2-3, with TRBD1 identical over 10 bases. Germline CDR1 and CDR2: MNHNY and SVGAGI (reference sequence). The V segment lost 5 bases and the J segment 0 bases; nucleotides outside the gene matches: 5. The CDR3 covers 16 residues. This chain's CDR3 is CASSGTGALSTDTQYF. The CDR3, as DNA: TGTGCCAGCAGTGGGACAGGGGCCCTTAGCACAGATACGCAGTATTTT.

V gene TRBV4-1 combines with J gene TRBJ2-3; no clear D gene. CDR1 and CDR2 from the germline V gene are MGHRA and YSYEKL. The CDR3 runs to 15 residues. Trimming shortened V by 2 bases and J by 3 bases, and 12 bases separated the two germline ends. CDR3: CASSQQRNPTDTQYF. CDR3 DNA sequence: TGCGCCAGCAGCCAACAGAGGAACCCAACAGATACGCAGTATTTT.

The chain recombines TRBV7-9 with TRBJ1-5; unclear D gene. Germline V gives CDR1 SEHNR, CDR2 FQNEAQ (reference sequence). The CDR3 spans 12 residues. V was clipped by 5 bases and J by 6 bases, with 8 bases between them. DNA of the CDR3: TGTGCCAGCAGCCGGACCGGTCAGCCCCAGCATTTT. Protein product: CASSRTGQPQHF.

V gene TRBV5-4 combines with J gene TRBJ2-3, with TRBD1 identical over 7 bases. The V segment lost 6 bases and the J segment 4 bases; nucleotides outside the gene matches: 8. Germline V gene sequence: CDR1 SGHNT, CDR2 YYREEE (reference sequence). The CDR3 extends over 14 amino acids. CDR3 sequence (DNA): TGTGCCAGCACCAGACAGGGTTACGCAGATACGCAGTATTTT. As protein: CASTRQGYADTQYF.

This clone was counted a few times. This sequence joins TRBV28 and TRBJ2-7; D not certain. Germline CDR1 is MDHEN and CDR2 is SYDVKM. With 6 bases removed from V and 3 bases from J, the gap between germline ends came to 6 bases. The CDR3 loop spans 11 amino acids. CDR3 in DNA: TGTGCCAGCAGCTCGGACTACGAGCAGTACTTC. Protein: CASSSDYEQYF.

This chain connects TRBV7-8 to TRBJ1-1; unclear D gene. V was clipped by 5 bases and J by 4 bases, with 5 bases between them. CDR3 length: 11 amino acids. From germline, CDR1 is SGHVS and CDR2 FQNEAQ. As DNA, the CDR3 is TGTGCCAGCAGCCACAGCACTGAAGCTTTCTTT. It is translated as CASSHSTEAFF. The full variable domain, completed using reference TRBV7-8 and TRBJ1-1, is GAGVSQSPRYKVAKRGQDVALRCDPISGHVSLFWYQQALGQGPEFLTYFQNEAQLDKSGLPSDRFFAERPEGSVSTLKIQRTQQEDSAVYLCASSHSTEAFFGQGTRLTVV.

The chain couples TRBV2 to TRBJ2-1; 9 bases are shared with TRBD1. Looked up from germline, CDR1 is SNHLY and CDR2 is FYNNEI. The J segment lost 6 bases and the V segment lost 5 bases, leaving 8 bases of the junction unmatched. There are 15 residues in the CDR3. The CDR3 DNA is TGTGCCAGCAGTTCCGGGACAGGGAATATCAATGAGCAGTTCTTC. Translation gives CASSSGTGNINEQFF.

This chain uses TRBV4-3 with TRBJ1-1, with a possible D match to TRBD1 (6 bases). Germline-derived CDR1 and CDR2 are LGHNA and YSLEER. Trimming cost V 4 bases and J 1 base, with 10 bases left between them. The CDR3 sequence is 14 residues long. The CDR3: CASSPWDKNTEAFF. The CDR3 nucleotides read TGCGCCAGCAGCCCTTGGGACAAGAACACTGAAGCTTTCTTT.

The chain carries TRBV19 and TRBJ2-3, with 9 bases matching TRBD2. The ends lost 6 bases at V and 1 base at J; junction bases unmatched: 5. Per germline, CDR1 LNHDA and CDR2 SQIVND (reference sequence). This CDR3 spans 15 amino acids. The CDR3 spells CASSRRLAGTDTQYF. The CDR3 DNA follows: TGTGCCAGTAGCCGAAGACTAGCGGGCACAGATACGCAGTATTTT.

In DNA form, the CDR3 reads TGTGCCAGCAGCTTAGAAGTAGCGGGAAACCCCTACAATGAGCAGTTCTTC. It specifies CASSLEVAGNPYNEQFF. V usage is TRBV11-3 and J usage is TRBJ2-1, with 8 positions matching TRBD2. Per the germline V gene, CDR1 is SGHNT and CDR2 is YENEEA. CDR3 length: 17 amino acids. J was trimmed by 2 bases and V by 0 bases; bases with no gene match: 6.

The CDR3 nucleotides are TGTGCCAGCTCTTCCGGACAGGGCCGAGGCAATCAGCCCCAGCATTTT. Its protein product is CASSSGQGRGNQPQHF. The genes are TRBV18 and TRBJ1-5, with 8 bases lining up with TRBD1. The CDR3 extends over 16 amino acids. V gave up 6 bases and J gave up 2 bases; unmatched junction bases: 9. Looked up from germline, CDR1 is KGHSH and CDR2 is LQKENI. The full variable domain, in which reference TRBV18 and TRBJ1-5 provide the parts outside the CDR3, is NAGVMQNPRHLVRRRGQEARLRCSPMKGHSHVYWYRQLPEEGLKFMVYLQKENIIDESGMPKERFSAEFPKEGPSILRIQQVVRGDSAAYFCASSSGQGRGNQPQHFGDGTRLSIL.

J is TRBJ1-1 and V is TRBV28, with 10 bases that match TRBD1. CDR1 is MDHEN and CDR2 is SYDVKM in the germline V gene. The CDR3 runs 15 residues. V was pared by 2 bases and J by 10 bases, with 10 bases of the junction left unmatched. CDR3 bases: TGTGCCAGCAGTTTAAGGACAGGGGGGCTACTCGGAGCTTTCTTT. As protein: CASSLRTGGLLGAFF.

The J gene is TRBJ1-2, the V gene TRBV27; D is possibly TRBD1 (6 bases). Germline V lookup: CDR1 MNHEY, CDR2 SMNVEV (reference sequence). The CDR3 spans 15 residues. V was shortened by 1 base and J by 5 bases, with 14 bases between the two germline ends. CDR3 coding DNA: TGTGCCAGCAGTTTATGGGGGGCGCAGGGGTATGGCTACACCTTC. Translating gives CASSLWGAQGYGYTF.

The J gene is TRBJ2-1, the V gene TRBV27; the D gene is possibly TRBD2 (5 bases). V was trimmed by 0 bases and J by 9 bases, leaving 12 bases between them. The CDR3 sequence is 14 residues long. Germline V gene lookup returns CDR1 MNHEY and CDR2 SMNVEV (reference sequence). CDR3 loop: CASSLSTSLGEQFF. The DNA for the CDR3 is TGTGCCAGCAGTTTATCTACTAGTCTAGGTGAGCAGTTCTTC.

CDR3 sequence reads: CASTPSGFSYEQYF. CDR3 bases: TGCGCCAGCACCCCTAGCGGGTTCTCCTACGAGCAGTACTTC. The chain carries TRBV10-2 and TRBJ2-7; TRBD2 matches 8 bases. The CDR3 is 14 residues long. Germline V gives CDR1 WSHSY, CDR2 SAAADI. V was pared by 7 bases and J by 0 bases, with 5 bases of the junction left unmatched.